The rows below give T cell receptor beta chains drawn from one sample of a study of blood T cells in healthy people across ages. TCRdb redid the calling of the 5' RACE reads with MiXCR, one entry per CDR3 protein. The sample gives some 730,000 distinct CDR3 sequences, about a fifth of which show up once; roughly 22% is in the top ten. The sample comprised blood. The source of these receptors is a man between 65 and 85 years old in good health. Each CDR3 is given with its conserved first and last residue. A D gene is named only where the DNA matches it firmly. For some rows the clone size is stated as once, few or many, or as a class when expanded; others skip it.

few	TRBV20-1	.	TRBJ1-2	CSARAHPGAGGYTF	TGCAGTGCTAGAGCTCACCCGGGGGCGGGGGGCTACACCTTC
.	TRBV29-1	.	TRBJ2-3	CSVGAGTDTQYF	TGCAGCGTTGGTGCTGGGACAGATACGCAGTATTTT
.	TRBV7-2	.	TRBJ1-1	CASTKGGANTEAFF	TGTGCCAGCACCAAAGGGGGGGCGAACACTGAAGCTTTCTTT
few	TRBV19	TRBD2	TRBJ2-3	CASSGRTSGRTDTQYF	TGTGCCAGTAGTGGGCGGACTAGCGGGAGGACAGATACGCAGTATTTT
.	TRBV7-9	TRBD2	TRBJ2-4	CASSKYSGGGKNIQYF	TGTGCCAGCAGCAAATACAGCGGGGGGGGCAAAAACATTCAGTACTTC
.	TRBV28	TRBD2	TRBJ2-7	CASSPGGDTTYEQYF	TGTGCCAGCAGTCCGGGAGGGGACACAACCTACGAGCAGTACTTC
few	TRBV6-2/TRBV6-3	TRBD2	TRBJ2-1	CASSAASSGGGNEQFF	TGTGCCAGCAGCGCCGCCTCTAGCGGGGGAGGGAATGAGCAGTTCTTC
.	TRBV20-1	.	TRBJ2-5	CSALAGLEETQYF	TGCAGTGCGCTAGCAGGGTTGGAAGAGACCCAGTACTTC
few	TRBV18	.	TRBJ2-7	CASSPVSQSTSYEQYF	TGTGCCAGCTCACCGGTTAGCCAGTCGACCTCCTACGAGCAGTACTTC
.	TRBV10-2	.	TRBJ1-1	CASSETRASGTEAFF	TGCGCCAGCAGTGAGACAAGGGCGTCCGGCACTGAAGCTTTCTTT
.	TRBV4-2	TRBD1	TRBJ2-5	CASSPNRGMRETQYF	TGTGCCAGCAGCCCTAACAGGGGAATGCGGGAGACCCAGTACTTC
.	TRBV7-2	.	TRBJ2-5	CASSSVRDIQETQYF	TGTGCCAGCAGCTCCGTCAGAGATATACAAGAGACCCAGTACTTC
.	TRBV11-3	.	TRBJ2-3	CASSLTRVYSDTQYF	TGTGCCAGCAGCCTCACTAGGGTCTACTCAGATACGCAGTATTTT
.	TRBV20-1	TRBD2	TRBJ2-1	CSARDHSLAGEPYNEQFF	TGCAGTGCTAGAGATCATTCCCTAGCGGGCGAACCCTACAATGAGCAGTTCTTC
few	TRBV4-2	.	TRBJ1-2	CASSQAVANYGYTF	TGTGCCAGCAGCCAAGCTGTAGCTAACTATGGCTACACCTTC
few	TRBV21-1	.	TRBJ1-3	CASRWGGRPTSGNTIYF	TGTGCCAGCAGGTGGGGAGGGCGTCCGACGTCTGGAAACACCATATATTTT
.	TRBV4-3	TRBD2	TRBJ2-3	CASSQQGTSGDTDTQYF	TGCGCCAGCAGCCAACAAGGGACTAGCGGCGACACAGATACGCAGTATTTT
few	TRBV28	.	TRBJ2-5	CASSSGVKETQYF	TGTGCCAGCAGTAGCGGTGTGAAAGAGACCCAGTACTTC
.	TRBV12-5	.	TRBJ2-1	CASGLGQSSYNEQFF	TGTGCTAGTGGTTTGGGACAGAGCTCCTACAATGAGCAGTTCTTC
.	TRBV5-1	TRBD2	TRBJ2-3	CASSSGTRLGTDTQYF	TGCGCCAGCAGCTCCGGGACTAGACTCGGCACAGATACGCAGTATTTT
few	TRBV12-3/TRBV12-4	TRBD2	TRBJ2-3	CASSPFKGLIAGETDTQYF	TGTGCCAGCAGTCCGTTTAAGGGGTTGATAGCGGGAGAAACAGATACGCAGTATTTT
.	TRBV5-1	.	TRBJ1-1	CASSLVATMNTEAFF	TGCGCCAGCAGCTTGGTGGCGACCATGAACACTGAAGCTTTCTTT
few	TRBV6-6	.	TRBJ2-1	CASSQQVAGNEQFF	TGTGCCAGCAGCCAACAGGTGGCGGGTAATGAGCAGTTCTTC
.	TRBV24-1	.	TRBJ2-3	CATGKDKDTQYF	TGTGCCACGGGGAAGGACAAAGATACGCAGTATTTT
.	TRBV7-9	.	TRBJ2-2	CASSSGSHGELFF	TGTGCCAGCAGCTCAGGGTCCCACGGGGAGCTGTTTTTT
many	TRBV7-9	TRBD2	TRBJ2-1	CASSLPYGLAGISNEQFF	TGTGCCAGCAGCTTACCCTACGGCCTAGCGGGAATATCCAATGAGCAGTTCTTC
.	TRBV12-5	.	TRBJ2-3	CASGPGNTDTQYF	TGTGCTAGTGGTCCTGGAAACACAGATACGCAGTATTTT
few	TRBV7-9	.	TRBJ2-1	CASSFTGYSYNEQFF	TGTGCCAGCAGCTTCACAGGCTACTCCTACAATGAGCAGTTCTTC
few	TRBV18	TRBD1	TRBJ1-2	CASSRAGTGYGYTF	TGTGCCAGCTCACGTGCTGGGACAGGCTATGGCTACACCTTC
few	TRBV12-3/TRBV12-4	.	TRBJ1-4	CASRVETVGEKLFF	TGTGCCAGCAGGGTGGAAACCGTGGGAGAAAAACTGTTTTTT
.	TRBV28	TRBD1	TRBJ2-6	CASRGTVLRANVLTF	TGTGCCAGCAGGGGGACAGTCCTTCGGGCCAACGTCCTGACTTTC
few	TRBV9	.	TRBJ2-5	CASSPISAAQETQYF	TGTGCCAGCAGCCCTATATCGGCAGCACAAGAGACCCAGTACTTC
few	TRBV12-3/TRBV12-4	.	TRBJ2-5	CASSSLPQTQYF	TGTGCCAGCAGTAGCCTCCCCCAGACCCAGTACTTC
few	TRBV20-1	TRBD1	TRBJ2-5	CSANRDRGSAQYF	TGCAGTGCTAATCGGGACAGGGGGTCGGCCCAGTACTTC
few	TRBV2	.	TRBJ1-2	CASSVSGVGYGYTF	TGTGCCAGCAGTGTTTCGGGCGTAGGCTATGGCTACACCTTC
.	TRBV25-1	.	TRBJ1-2	CASSDTWGYTF	TGTGCCAGCAGTGATACGTGGGGCTACACCTTC